A selection of T cell receptor beta chains follows, all from one sample in a study of blood T cell repertoires in COVID-19. Only in-frame clones appear in the TCRdb table, and some are missing; sequencing was by immunoSEQ multiplex PCR. The sample yields roughly 100,000 clones, around 87% seen once. The specimen was peripheral blood. The receptors were gathered from a man aged 45-65 years with acute or convalescent COVID-19. CDR3s include the opening cysteine and the closing phenylalanine or tryptophan. A D gene is named only where the DNA matches it firmly. Not all rows give a size; the values are once, few, many and, for expanded clones, a class.

D gene | J gene | clone size | V gene | CDR3 DNA | CDR3 protein
. | TRBJ2-7 | . | TRBV5-6 | TGTGCCAGCAGCGCTAAGGGGCGGATTTCCTACGAGCAGTACTTC | CASSAKGRISYEQYF
. | TRBJ1-5 | . | TRBV7-8 | TGTGCCAGCAGCTTAGTAGGAGGGACGACAGCGAGGGGTCAGCCCCAGCATTTT | CASSLVGGTTARGQPQHF
TRBD2 | TRBJ2-5 | . | TRBV5-4 | TGTGCCAGCAGTCCGCCGGGTCTAGCGGCCCTCCAAGAGACCCAGTACTTC | CASSPPGLAALQETQYF
. | TRBJ2-1 | . | TRBV10-3 | TGTGCCATCAGCCCCCAACAGGTTCTTAGGGACAATGAGCAGTTCTTC | CAISPQQVLRDNEQFF
. | TRBJ2-7 | . | TRBV6-5 | TGTGCCAGCAGTTACTCGAGCGAGGCATCCTACGAGCAGTACTTC | CASSYSSEASYEQYF
. | TRBJ1-2 | . | TRBV28 | TGTGCCAGCAGTTTAAGGGGGGGCGGCTACACCTTC | CASSLRGGGYTF
TRBD2 | TRBJ2-1 | . | TRBV18 | TGTGCCAGCTCACCCAGGGGGACTAGCGGGAGTGGGGTCTCCAATGAGCAGTTCTTC | CASSPRGTSGSGVSNEQFF
. | TRBJ2-3 | . | TRBV5-6 | TGTGCCAGCAGCTTGGCAGGGAGGCAGGATACGCAGTATTTT | CASSLAGRQDTQYF
TRBD1 | TRBJ1-1 | . | TRBV28 | TGTGCCAGCAGTCCCCAACAGGGGACGGGGGCTGAAGCTTTCTTT | CASSPQQGTGAEAFF
. | TRBJ2-1 | . | TRBV4-1 | TGCGCCAGCAGCCAAGGGGGCTCCAATGAGCAGTTCTTC | CASSQGGSNEQFF
. | TRBJ2-1 | . | TRBV21-1 | TGTGCCAGCAGCAAACCCTCGCGCAGCGGGAGCCGTAATGAGCAGTTCTTC | CASSKPSRSGSRNEQFF
. | TRBJ2-2 | . | TRBV10-2 | TGCGCCAGCAGTGGACAGATCACGAACACCGGGGAGCTGTTTTTT | CASSGQITNTGELFF
TRBD1 | TRBJ1-5 | . | TRBV11-2 | TGTGCCAGCAGCTTAGGGGACAGGAATCAGCCCCAGCATTTT | CASSLGDRNQPQHF
. | TRBJ1-5 | . | TRBV7-8 | TGTGCCAGCAGCACCCTCGGGGGGCTGAGCAATCAGCCCCAGCATTTT | CASSTLGGLSNQPQHF
TRBD1 | TRBJ1-2 | . | TRBV10-3 | TGTGCCATCACGGGACAGGGGTTTTATGGCTACACCTTC | CAITGQGFYGYTF
. | TRBJ2-5 | . | TRBV7-9 | TGTGCCAGCAGCTTTAATTTTCCCACAAGAGCGGAGACCCAGTACTTC | CASSFNFPTRAETQYF
TRBD2 | TRBJ2-1 | once | TRBV6-1 | TGTGCCAGCAGTTTGACTAGCGGGAGTTATGAGCAGTTCTTC | CASSLTSGSYEQFF
TRBD1 | TRBJ2-5 | . | TRBV9 | TGTGCCAGCAGCGTAGCCCCCGGACAGGGGAGAGGGACCCAGTACTTC | CASSVAPGQGRGTQYF
. | TRBJ1-5 | . | TRBV7-9 | TGTGCCAGCAGCCCCGGGGGGGGGAACCAGCCCCAGCATTTT | CASSPGGGNQPQHF
TRBD2 | TRBJ2-1 | . | TRBV5-5 | TGTGCCAGCGGCGGACTAGCGGGAGGGGATGAGCAGTTCTTC | CASGGLAGGDEQFF
. | TRBJ2-5 | . | TRBV9 | TGTGCCAGCAGCGTAGGTCCAGGGGATGGTGAGACCCAGTACTTC | CASSVGPGDGETQYF
. | TRBJ1-1 | . | TRBV6-1 | TGTGCCAGCAGTGAAGGGGCGCTGGGGGCCCCTGAAGCTTTCTTT | CASSEGALGAPEAFF
. | TRBJ1-1 | once | TRBV5-1 | TGCGCCAGCAGTCCCGGAGGGATGAACACTGAAGCTTTCTTT | CASSPGGMNTEAFF
TRBD2 | TRBJ2-7 | . | TRBV7-8 | TGTGCCAGCAGCCTTAGGACTAGCGGGTACGAGCAGTACTTC | CASSLRTSGYEQYF
. | TRBJ1-3 | . | TRBV7-2 | TGTGCCAGCAGCCCCCAGACAGGACTAAACACCATATATTTT | CASSPQTGLNTIYF
. | TRBJ2-3 | . | TRBV7-2 | TGTGCCAGCAGCTTAGCCTGGGGGAGGGATACGCAGTATTTT | CASSLAWGRDTQYF
TRBD1 | TRBJ2-7 | . | TRBV6-5 | TGTGCCAGCGCCAGAAAACCGGGACAGGGGTCCGAGCAGTACTTC | CASARKPGQGSEQYF
TRBD2 | TRBJ2-3 | . | TRBV6-1 | TGTGCCAGCAGTGATACTAGCGGGAGCCCCACAGATACGCAGTATTTT | CASSDTSGSPTDTQYF